These 10 T cell receptor beta chains share one sample of origin, sequenced in a study of cytomegalovirus exposure and HLA in healthy donors. The PCR had 60 Vbeta and 13 Jbeta primers. Libraries were prepared by immunoSEQ multiplex PCR; TCRdb keeps only in-frame clonotypes and omits some of them. The table has approximately 98,000 clones, 74% seen once. The sequenced sample consisted of PBMCs. All receptors come from a male donor in good health and CMV-seronegative.

The rearrangement joins TRBV2 to TRBJ2-7; D is possibly TRBD2 (5 bases). Trimming stripped 3 bases from V and 2 bases from J, with 11 bases between. The CDR3 contains 14 residues. Germline loops: CDR1 SNHLY, CDR2 FYNNEI. The CDR3: CASSERTPTYEQYF. Here the CDR3 DNA reads TGTGCCAGCAGTGAGAGGACTCCCACCTACGAGCAGTACTTC.

This chain links TRBV19 with TRBJ1-1, with D perhaps TRBD1 (5 bases). This CDR3 has 14 amino acids. V lost 2 bases and J lost 4, with 11 bases in between. Germline loops: CDR1 LNHDA, CDR2 SQIVND (reference sequence). The CDR3 region has the DNA TGTGCCAGTAGTATACGGGGGAGGTCCACTGAAGCTTTCTTT. Translating gives CASSIRGRSTEAFF.

The J gene is TRBJ1-5, the V gene TRBV28, with 7 bases matching TRBD1. The CDR3 is 15 residues long. Germline CDR1 is MDHEN and CDR2 is SYDVKM. V lost 5 bases and J lost 9; bases outside the gene matches: 13. The CDR3 here is CASSPGTEVNLPQHF. The CDR3 DNA sequence: TGTGCCAGCAGTCCCGGGACAGAAGTAAATTTGCCCCAGCATTTT.

The chain recombines TRBV7-2 with TRBJ2-1; TRBD2 is a possible D gene (6 bases). CDR3 length: 16 amino acids. The germline CDR1 and CDR2 sequences are SGHTA and FQGNSA. V was cut by 0 bases and J by 0 bases, with 9 bases left in between. The CDR3 DNA reads TGTGCCAGCAGCTTAGCTAGCGGAAGCTCCTACAATGAGCAGTTCTTC. Translation gives CASSLASGSSYNEQFF. The full variable domain, completed using reference TRBV7-2 and TRBJ2-1, is GAGVSQSPSNKVTEKGKDVELRCDPISGHTALYWYRQSLGQGLEFLIYFQGNSAPDKSGLPSDRFSAERTGGSVSTLTIQRTQQEDSAVYLCASSLASGSSYNEQFFGPGTRLTVL.

The sample holds one count of this clone. V is TRBV11-3 and J is TRBJ2-5; TRBD2 matches at 7 bases. This CDR3 is 13 amino acids long. The germline V gene encodes CDR1 SGHNT and CDR2 YENEEA. After removal of 6 bases from V and 3 bases from J, the junction contained 4 bases not matched to a gene. CDR3 in DNA: TGTGCCAGCAGTCCCGGGACTAAAGAGACCCAGTACTTC. Protein sequence: CASSPGTKETQYF.

This chain connects TRBV7-9 to TRBJ2-3; 9 bases map to TRBD1. CDR3 length: 15 residues. V lost 1 base and J lost 5; bases outside the gene matches: 4. The germline CDR1 and CDR2 sequences are SEHNR and FQNEAQ (reference sequence). The CDR3 DNA reads TGTGCCAGCAGCTTAGGACAGGGGGAGGGAGATACGCAGTATTTT. It specifies CASSLGQGEGDTQYF.

V gene TRBV14 combines with J gene TRBJ1-4, with D tentatively TRBD1 (6 bases). V dropped 1 base and J dropped 5 bases, with 17 bases sitting between them. The CDR3 has 17 amino acids. The germline CDR1 and CDR2 sequences are SGHDN and FVKESK. Written as DNA, the CDR3 is TGTGCCAGCAGCCAAGTTTTGGGACACAAGACAAATGAAAAACTGTTTTTT. Translated, it gives CASSQVLGHKTNEKLFF.

This sequence joins TRBV11-2 and TRBJ2-7; D may be TRBD1 (6 bases). Germline CDR1 is SGHAT and CDR2 is FQNNGV. The CDR3 has 16 amino acids. Trimming cost V 2 bases and J 4 bases, with 18 bases left between them. CDR3 coding DNA: TGTGCCAGCAGCTTACTTCAGGGGCGAAAAAGATACGAGCAGTACTTC. Amino acids: CASSLLQGRKRYEQYF. Complete variable domain (other parts from reference TRBV11-2 and TRBJ2-7): EAGVAQSPRYKIIEKRQSVAFWCNPISGHATLYWYQQILGQGPKLLIQFQNNGVVDDSQLPKDRFSAERLKGVDSTLKIQPAKLEDSAVYLCASSLLQGRKRYEQYFGPGTRLTVT.

The chain couples TRBV15 to TRBJ2-7, with D unresolved. The CDR3 is 14 residues long. The V gene's germline CDR1 is LNHNV and CDR2 YYDKDF (reference sequence). The germline V and J ends were trimmed by 0 bases and 3 bases, with 9 bases remaining between them. CDR3 protein: CATSRDMADYEQYF. DNA for the CDR3: TGTGCCACCAGCAGAGATATGGCAGACTACGAGCAGTACTTC.

This sequence joins TRBV27 and TRBJ2-3, with a weak D call TRBD1 (6 bases). Germline loops: CDR1 MNHEY, CDR2 SMNVEV (reference sequence). The CDR3 has 15 amino acids. Trimming cost V 9 bases and J 1 base, with 17 bases left between them. CDR3 coding DNA: TGTGCCAGTAATACAGGGAGAATGGGCACAGATACGCAGTATTTT. This encodes CASNTGRMGTDTQYF.